A selection of T cell receptor beta chains follows, all from one sample in a study of graft-versus-host responses after intestinal transplantation. Only in-frame clones appear in the TCRdb table, and some are missing; sequencing was by immunoSEQ multiplex PCR. The sample includes 20,000 to 25,000 clones, 89% of them seen just once. Sequencing used PBMCs, obtained more than 62 days after intestinal transplantation. Every receptor here comes from a human patient who received an intestinal transplant, so some T cells may come from the graft donor. CDR3s include the opening cysteine and the closing phenylalanine or tryptophan. The order of the fields is J gene, D gene, V gene, CDR3 protein. A D gene is named only where the DNA matches it firmly.

TRBJ2-5,TRBD2,TRBV7-2,CASSSSLLAGGPETQYF
TRBJ2-1,TRBD2,TRBV2,CASRKGALAGGPYNEQFF
TRBJ2-1,-,TRBV27,CASSQYNEQFF
TRBJ2-2,-,TRBV20-1,CSASVPGELFF
TRBJ1-2,-,TRBV14,CASSQLMDGYTF
TRBJ1-2,-,TRBV30,CAWSPRYHDSPGSYGYTF
TRBJ2-1,TRBD1,TRBV29-1,CSVAGGGYNEQFF
TRBJ1-5,-,TRBV27,CASSLSSTAGGNQPQHF
TRBJ2-1,TRBD2,TRBV4-3,CASSQGGRGVINEQFF
TRBJ2-5,-,TRBV2,CASSEDTTRSDETQYF
TRBJ2-7,-,TRBV19,CASSSPQPYEQYF
TRBJ2-5,TRBD1,TRBV10-3,CAISETGVETQYF
TRBJ2-1,TRBD2,TRBV19,CASSMGLAGASSYNEQFF
TRBJ1-2,-,TRBV27,CASRDRTANPASHTF
TRBJ1-1,-,TRBV10-3,CAISKVGSTEAFF
TRBJ2-1,TRBD2,TRBV7-9,CASSLKIAGLNNEQFF
TRBJ1-3,-,TRBV7-9,CASRYSLGNTIYF
TRBJ2-5,-,TRBV2,CASSESSGDQETQYF
TRBJ1-1,TRBD1,TRBV19,CASSLDRGQVNTEAFF
TRBJ1-5,-,TRBV5-3,CARSLEVGGPAHQPQHF
TRBJ2-5,-,TRBV7-2,CASSPSSDLGAGTQYF
TRBJ2-5,-,TRBV21-1,CAIKHQGGQETQYF
TRBJ2-7,-,TRBV7-9,CASSLAGETAEQYF
TRBJ1-3,-,TRBV10-3,CAISEPGPDNTIYF
TRBJ2-7,-,TRBV25-1,CASMTRLDEQYF
TRBJ2-2,TRBD2,TRBV5-1,CASSLAVAGGPGGELFF
TRBJ2-7,-,TRBV7-9,CASSLVAGFQDEQYF
TRBJ2-7,-,TRBV20-1,CRPRLPLEQYF
TRBJ2-7,TRBD1,TRBV7-9,CASSLTGGSYEQYF
TRBJ2-7,-,TRBV9,CASSAEQQGIYEQYF
TRBJ2-3,-,TRBV5-1,CASSLGPGDTQYF
TRBJ1-4,-,TRBV7-6,CASSLGGGAGEKLFF